These 8 T cell receptor beta chains were all obtained from the same sample, sequenced in a study of human T cells and chemical hapten exposure. Sample time point: patch test 3, about 24 weeks after DPC sensitization. Described treatment: therapeutic diphenylcyclopropenone sensitization with weekly scalp DPC. MiXCR was run by TCRdb on the RACE reads, yielding one entry per CDR3 protein. The sample has about 160,000 distinct CDR3 sequences; 28% are singletons. Sample: whole blood, taken in connection with sensitization to the hapten diphenylcyclopropenone (DPC). Receptors originate from a woman between 18 and 29 years old with alopecia areata. Some clones in this sample may be carry-over from other donors' samples.

The V and J genes are TRBV6-2 or TRBV6-3 and TRBJ2-7; TRBD2 might be the D (5 bases). Per germline, CDR1 MNHEY and CDR2 SVGEGT. V gave up 7 bases and J gave up 2 bases, with 15 bases separating them. The CDR3 totals 14 residues. The CDR3 spells CASTKRRDPYEQYF. CDR3 bases: TGTGCCAGCACCAAAAGACGGGATCCCTACGAGCAGTACTTC.

This clonotype was observed a handful of times. This sequence joins TRBV29-1 and TRBJ2-7; D gene unclear. The CDR3 sequence is 12 residues long. V lost 5 bases, J lost 1 base, and 9 bases lay in between. CDR1 and CDR2 (germline): SQVTM, ANQGSEA. DNA of the CDR3: TGCAGCGTTTCGGACGGGTCCTACGAGCAGTACTTC. Translation gives CSVSDGSYEQYF.

This clonotype occurred a few times. The rearrangement uses TRBV2 and TRBJ2-3, with a tentative D call TRBD2 (6 bases). The CDR3 contains 14 residues. With 4 bases removed from V and 6 bases from J, the gap between germline ends came to 14 bases. Germline assignment: CDR1 SNHLY and CDR2 FYNNEI. CDR3 residues: CASSGYGLTDTQYF. CDR3 in DNA: TGTGCCAGCAGTGGCTACGGACTAACGGATACGCAGTATTTT. Using reference TRBV2 and TRBJ2-3 for the parts outside the CDR3, the full variable domain is EPEVTQTPSHQVTQMGQEVILRCVPISNHLYFYWYRQILGQKVEFLVSFYNNEISEKSEIFDDQFSVERPDGSNFTLKIRSTKLEDSAMYFCASSGYGLTDTQYFGPGTRLTVL.

This clonotype was counted between two and nine times. This chain connects TRBV7-2 to TRBJ1-2; 7 positions agree with TRBD1. The CDR3 runs to 14 residues. Germline V lookup: CDR1 SGHTA, CDR2 FQGNSA. Trimming at V came to 5 bases and at J to 6 bases, leaving 9 bases not matched to a gene. This CDR3 is CASSPQGGRDGYTF. The CDR3 nucleotides read TGTGCCAGCAGCCCGCAGGGGGGAAGGGATGGCTACACCTTC.

This clonotype was detected a few times. The CDR3 sequence is CASRGSGTNTGELFF. The CDR3 DNA sequence: TGTGCCAGCAGGGGTAGCGGTACGAACACCGGGGAGCTGTTTTTT. V gene TRBV11-2 combines with J gene TRBJ2-2; possible D gene TRBD2, 6 bases. CDR3 length: 15 amino acids. The V end lost 6 bases, the J end lost 0 bases, and 11 bases lay between the germline ends. Germline CDR1 and CDR2: SGHAT and FQNNGV.

This clonotype was seen a few times. The rearrangement links TRBV2 to TRBJ2-2, with D tentatively TRBD2 (5 bases). The CDR3 is made up of 15 amino acids. The V end was cut by 3 bases, the J end by 4 bases, with 12 bases between. Germline V gene data show CDR1 as SNHLY and CDR2 as FYNNEI. In DNA, the CDR3 is TGTGCCAGCAGTGATCTGGAGAGCGGCACCGGGGAGCTGTTTTTT. Translating it yields CASSDLESGTGELFF.

This rearrangement joins TRBV6-5 to TRBJ2-7; weak D call: TRBD1 (6 bases). The CDR3 consists of 14 residues. V lost 5 bases and J 5 bases, leaving 16 bases between the germline ends. The V gene's germline CDR1 is MNHEY and CDR2 SVGAGI. The CDR3 reads CASSPGHRFDEQYF. Written as DNA, the CDR3 is TGTGCCAGCAGTCCGGGACACCGTTTCGACGAGCAGTACTTC.

There are a few counts of this clonotype. The CDR3 protein is CASSLGGTWALHF. The CDR3 bases are TGTGCCAGCAGTCTAGGGGGGACATGGGCCCTCCACTTT. The chain employs TRBV7-2 and TRBJ1-6; D may be TRBD1 (6 bases). Trimming removed 6 bases at V and 14 bases at J, with 17 bases between. CDR1 SGHTA and CDR2 FQGNSA come from the germline V gene. This CDR3 is 13 amino acids long.